This entry features one T cell receptor beta chain sequence. Which antigen it targets is not known. No base quality values were provided; no much bigger clone lies one nucleotide off. TCRbeta CDR3 regions were amplified from genomic DNA by means of the immunoSEQ Assay, a bias-controlled multiplex PCR. Per the authors' processing: Nucleated cell counts per sample were estimated from amplification of reference gene primers within the assay. To quantify the absolute abundance of each unique TCRbeta CDR3 rearrangement, sequence reads were collapsed and filtered. For each sample, productive Simpson clonality was calculated by taking the square root of Simpson's diversity index across productive rearrangements. The table comes from immuneACCESS by way of TCRdb, which keeps in-frame sequences with V and J called. Part of the clones is missing from these tables; in studies checked, under half for an unresolved V gene and the rest for unknown reasons. That table supplies the V and J calls and clone size; D and trimming were determined from the DNA. The sample yields under 80,000 clones; more than 80% were counted once. Of the sample, approximately 6.8% falls within the top ten clones.

The data are from a study of blood T cell repertoires in COVID-19 (dated by TCRdb to about 2020). In the study overall: The collaborator samples originated in the United States, Italy and Spain and spanned the acute and convalescent phases of COVID-19. A de-identified subject ID, COVID-19 status, age in years and sex were almost always included in the sample metadata. The repertoires were made available in a free public database intended to serve as a resource for research on the immune response to SARS-CoV-2. Where available, HLA class I and class II types were taken from metadata supplied by the sample provider and were not determined by assay-based typing. Samples were obtained from the ongoing ImmuneRACE study (first 160 participants) and from about 1,300 subjects provided by 6 global collaborators. The material from the prospective study consisted of cDNA or gDNA derived from T cells, B-cell-depleted T cells, or PBMCs. The dataset comprised deeply sampled blood TCRbeta repertoires from subjects exposed to, actively infected with, or recovered from COVID-19. The research as a whole found: Clinical and demographic metadata were provided uncurated, with the amount varying by source and participant.

The collaborating institutions used their own protocols to collect whole blood in K2EDTA tubes. Collaborator samples were shipped for TCRbeta analysis as frozen whole blood, isolated PBMCs, or DNA extracted from either sample type. At the junction V is shortened by 1 base and J by 0 bases; bases outside the gene matches: 2. The CDR3 sequence holds 15 residues, the cysteine and phenylalanine included. Just CDR3 DNA is preserved here, 45 bases in frame from base 1. For CDR1 and CDR2, the germline V gene (reference sequence) lists SGHNT and YYREEE. The sequence links TRBV5-4 to TRBJ2-3; 7 of the junction bases match TRBD2. The clonotype originates from a woman aged 80 or older with active COVID-19. Sequencing was carried out using peripheral blood. In nucleotides, the sequence is TGTGCCAGCAGCTTGCTTAGCGGGAGCACAGATACGCAGTATTTT. Translated, this is CASSLLSGSTDTQYF.